The 31 T cell receptor beta chains presented below share a single source sample, sequenced in a study of blood T cells in healthy people across ages. Together with a sample-barcoded 5' primer, a J-beta primer mix was included in a second PCR lasting about 6 to 12 cycles. In TCRdb, the 5' RACE reads were re-called with MiXCR into one record per CDR3 protein. The sample consists of approximately 770,000 distinct CDR3 sequences, 58% of them appearing once. The specimen sequenced was blood. These receptors originate from a man aged 25 to 40 in good health.

V gene TRBV20-1 combines with J gene TRBJ1-1; 7 bases fit TRBD1. This CDR3 is 15 amino acids long. Germline V gives CDR1 DFQATT, CDR2 SNEGSKA (reference sequence). The V segment lost 4 bases and the J segment 4 bases; nucleotides outside the gene matches: 12. The CDR3 coding sequence is TGCAGTGCTAATCAGGGGGGGGACTACCTCACTGAAGCTTTCTTT. It specifies CSANQGGDYLTEAFF.

In this sample, this clonotype turned up a few times. V gene TRBV12-5 combines with J gene TRBJ2-6; D might be TRBD2 (6 bases). Trimming left V 6 bases short and J 4 bases short, with 13 bases between. The CDR3 consists of 15 residues. Germline lookup yields CDR1 LGHNT and CDR2 FRNRAP. CDR3 bases: TGTGCTAGTGGGTTCGGGGGTATGGGGGCCAACGTCCTGACTTTC. This gives the protein CASGFGGMGANVLTF.

The chain combines TRBV5-6 with TRBJ2-1; the D is unclear. Germline V gene sequence: CDR1 SGHDT, CDR2 YYEEEE. Trimming removed 1 base at V and 0 bases at J, with 8 bases between. This CDR3 has 15 amino acids. CDR3: CASSLLQTSYNEQFF. The CDR3, as DNA: TGTGCCAGCAGCTTGTTACAGACCTCCTACAATGAGCAGTTCTTC.

This rearrangement joins TRBV7-2 to TRBJ1-2, with 9 bases that match TRBD1. Trimming at V came to 5 bases and at J to 0 bases, leaving 4 bases not matched to a gene. CDR1 and CDR2 (germline): SGHTA, FQGNSA. The CDR3 runs 15 residues. CDR3 protein: CASSNRGLTNYGYTF. For the CDR3, the DNA is TGTGCCAGCAGCAACAGGGGGCTTACTAACTATGGCTACACCTTC.

The chain links TRBV4-2 to TRBJ2-1; D unresolved. The CDR3 runs 16 residues. CDR1 is LGHNA, CDR2 YNFKEQ, per germline. Trimming removed 0 bases from V and 4 bases from J, with 13 bases in between. The CDR3 DNA reads TGTGCCAGCAGCCAAGATTTTGGCTCTACATACAATGAGCAGTTCTTC. Amino acids: CASSQDFGSTYNEQFF.

This clonotype has more than one count but fewer than ten. This rearrangement joins TRBV20-1 to TRBJ2-5; 14 bases line up with TRBD2. With V trimmed by 6 bases and J by 5 bases, 5 bases remained unmatched. Per the germline V gene, CDR1 is DFQATT and CDR2 is SNEGSKA (reference sequence). The CDR3 runs 14 residues. The CDR3 reads CSAPGLAGVETQYF. CDR3 nucleotides: TGCAGTGCCCCGGGACTAGCGGGAGTCGAGACCCAGTACTTC.

This chain uses TRBV27 with TRBJ2-1, with D perhaps matching TRBD2 (6 bases). CDR1 MNHEY and CDR2 SMNVEV come from the germline V gene (reference sequence). This CDR3 has 14 residues. V lost 6 bases to trimming and J lost 5 bases, with 14 bases between them. The CDR3 nucleotides are TGTGCCAGCAGGGAACCGGGGGAACACAATGAGCAGTTCTTC. Its protein product is CASREPGEHNEQFF.

The chain joins TRBV3-1 to TRBJ2-1; D uncertain. Germline assignment: CDR1 LGHDT and CDR2 YNNKEL (reference sequence). The CDR3 runs 16 residues. Trimming removed 2 bases from V and 0 bases from J, with 11 bases in between. Written as DNA, the CDR3 is TGTGCCAGCAGCCAAACGCTCGAGCACTCCTACAATGAGCAGTTCTTC. Protein product: CASSQTLEHSYNEQFF.

The gene calls are TRBV7-2 and TRBJ1-2, with D possibly TRBD1 on 6 matching bases. The length of the CDR3 is 16 residues. The V and J ends lost 1 base and 4 bases respectively, with 16 bases between them. In germline, CDR1 is SGHTA, CDR2 FQGNSA. CDR3 region: CASSLGGGGRSYGYTF. CDR3 DNA: TGTGCCAGCAGCTTAGGTGGGGGGGGCCGCTCCTATGGCTACACCTTC.

The genes are TRBV12-3 or TRBV12-4 and TRBJ2-7; 8 nucleotides line up with TRBD1. The J call could be wrong; TRBJ2-5 is a better fit for the DNA end. CDR3 length: 13 residues. The CDR3 is CASNRQGRETQYF. The DNA for the CDR3 is TGTGCCAGCAACAGACAGGGGAGGGAGACCCAGTACTTC.

V usage is TRBV6-5 and J usage is TRBJ2-1; 7 positions agree with TRBD2. The junction had 5 bases not matched to a gene; V was cut back by 4 bases and J by 8 bases. This CDR3 spans 13 amino acids. The germline V gene encodes CDR1 MNHEY and CDR2 SVGAGI. The CDR3 sequence: CASSSAGWDEQFF. In DNA, the CDR3 is TGTGCCAGCAGTTCAGCGGGGTGGGATGAGCAGTTCTTC.

The V and J genes are TRBV29-1 and TRBJ2-1; 10 bases align to TRBD2. From germline, CDR1 is SQVTM and CDR2 ANQGSEA. V shed 5 bases, J shed 8 bases, and the junction held 12 bases outside the gene matches. CDR3 size: 15 residues. The CDR3 DNA reads as TGCAGCGTTACACCGGGACTAGCGCACGAATATGAGCAGTTCTTC. It encodes CSVTPGLAHEYEQFF.

The CDR3 loop is CASSDIAGGGEQYF. The CDR3 nucleotides are TGTGCCAGCAGCGACATAGCGGGAGGCGGCGAGCAGTACTTC. The V gene is TRBV3-1, the J gene TRBJ2-7, with TRBD2 matching 10 bases. This CDR3 has 14 residues. V gave up 5 bases and J gave up 6 bases; unmatched junction bases: 7. Germline V gives CDR1 LGHDT, CDR2 YNNKEL (reference sequence).

This sequence joins TRBV7-9 and TRBJ2-1; no reliable D call. Germline V lookup: CDR1 SEHNR, CDR2 FQNEAQ (reference sequence). Trimming took 5 bases from V and 9 from J, leaving 14 bases between them. CDR3 length: 13 residues. The CDR3 loop reads CASSPLPTGEQFF. In DNA, the CDR3 is TGTGCCAGCAGCCCGCTACCTACTGGTGAGCAGTTCTTC.

The V and J genes are TRBV6-5 and TRBJ2-3; D is uncertain. The CDR3 extends over 13 amino acids. From germline, CDR1 is MNHEY and CDR2 SVGAGI. V shed 3 bases and J shed 5 bases, with 9 bases lying between them. CDR3 coding DNA: TGTGCCAGCAGTTATGGTCAGCAAGATACGCAGTATTTT. Amino acids: CASSYGQQDTQYF.

Remarks on this clonotype: Just one base apart from a much larger clone, this may be a read error. The genes are TRBV7-2 and TRBJ1-1, with unresolved D. The CDR3 is 13 amino acids. Germline V gives CDR1 SGHTA, CDR2 FQGNSA. CDR3 residues: CAGSLRGNTEAFF. The CDR3 DNA reads TGTGCCGGCAGCTTACGAGGCAACACTGAAGCTTTCTTT.

This chain connects TRBV5-4 to TRBJ2-1; 8 bases are a match to TRBD2. The CDR3 is made up of 15 amino acids. Germline V gives CDR1 SGHNT, CDR2 YYREEE (reference sequence). V lost 0 bases, J lost 6 bases, and 5 bases stayed unmatched. The CDR3 DNA reads TGTGCCAGCAGCTTGGCCCATAGCGGGGTCAATGAGCAGTTCTTC. The encoded protein is CASSLAHSGVNEQFF.

The rearrangement uses TRBV11-2 and TRBJ2-1; 7 nucleotides line up with TRBD2. The length of the CDR3 is 12 residues. In germline, CDR1 is SGHAT, CDR2 FQNNGV. With V trimmed by 8 bases and J by 10 bases, 8 bases remained unmatched. CDR3 DNA sequence: TGTGCCAGCCGACCCCCGGGGGGAGAGCAGTTCTTC. Amino acids: CASRPPGGEQFF.

The V call is TRBV30, the J call TRBJ2-7; no firm D call. The CDR3 runs 15 residues. CDR1 is GTSNPN and CDR2 is SVGIG in the germline V gene (reference sequence). Trimming removed 5 bases at V and 5 bases at J, with 22 bases between. The CDR3 nucleotides read TGTGCCTGGGATCCGCGAGAAGTACTCGTGGACGAGCAGTACTTC. Encoded protein: CAWDPREVLVDEQYF.

The gene calls are TRBV7-9 and TRBJ1-2, with TRBD1 matching over 7 bases. This CDR3 is 14 amino acids long. Germline CDR1 reads SEHNR; CDR2 reads FQNEAQ (reference sequence). After removal of 5 bases from V and 7 bases from J, the junction contained 10 bases not matched to a gene. CDR3 coding DNA: TGTGCCAGCAGCCTCGGACAGGCCTCTATTGGCTACACCTTC. It translates to CASSLGQASIGYTF.

The chain couples TRBV20-1 to TRBJ2-5; either TRBD1 or TRBD2 may supply D (5 bases each). The V end was cut by 3 bases, the J end by 4 bases, with 18 bases between. The CDR3 totals 15 residues. The germline V gene has CDR1 DFQATT and CDR2 SNEGSKA (reference sequence). The CDR3 coding sequence is TGCAGTGCTAGGGGGGTTGGGGGAGAGGTAGAGACCCAGTACTTC. It is translated as CSARGVGGEVETQYF.

This clonotype was recorded a few times. The chain is built from TRBV7-9 and TRBJ2-1; no clear D gene. Germline lookup yields CDR1 SEHNR and CDR2 FQNEAQ (reference sequence). V gave up 4 bases and J gave up 10 bases, with 11 bases separating them. This CDR3 has 12 residues. The CDR3: CASSSSMAEQFF. CDR3 DNA sequence: TGTGCCAGCAGCTCCAGTATGGCGGAGCAGTTCTTC. The full variable domain, rest sourced from reference TRBV7-9 and TRBJ2-1, is DTGVSQNPRHKITKRGQNVTFRCDPISEHNRLYWYRQTLGQGPEFLTYFQNEAQLEKSRLLSDRFSAERPKGSFSTLEIQRTEQGDSAMYLCASSSSMAEQFFGPGTRLTVL.

This chain joins TRBV20-1 and TRBJ2-1; D unresolved. Per germline, CDR1 DFQATT and CDR2 SNEGSKA (reference sequence). The CDR3 is 15 residues long. V lost 5 bases, J lost 8 bases, and 22 bases lay in between. In DNA form, the CDR3 reads TGCAGTGCTCACGGTGCCCGTTCGAGTCCCGATGAGCAGTTCTTC. Translated: CSAHGARSSPDEQFF.

The chain links TRBV20-1 to TRBJ2-3; TRBD2 might be the D (6 bases). V was cut by 0 bases and J by 4 bases, with 14 bases left in between. The CDR3 consists of 15 residues. The germline V gene encodes CDR1 DFQATT and CDR2 SNEGSKA (reference sequence). CDR3 sequence (DNA): TGCAGTGCTAGAGATAGGGGCGGGATTGCAGATACGCAGTATTTT. This encodes CSARDRGGIADTQYF.

V and J are TRBV27 and TRBJ2-7, with TRBD1 matching 9 bases. Germline V gene lookup returns CDR1 MNHEY and CDR2 SMNVEV (reference sequence). The CDR3 consists of 15 residues. Trimming took 5 bases from V and 1 from J; bases not matched to a gene: 6. CDR3 region: CASSPGQGPSYEQYF. The CDR3 DNA reads as TGTGCCAGCAGTCCTGGACAGGGGCCTTCCTACGAGCAGTACTTC.

This rearrangement joins TRBV29-1 to TRBJ2-5; 8 bases align to TRBD1. Trimming removed 2 bases from V and 4 bases from J; junction bases left unmatched: 12. CDR1 is SQVTM and CDR2 is ANQGSEA in the germline V gene. This CDR3 has 16 residues. The DNA for the CDR3 is TGCAGCGTTGAACGGACAGGGAGAGTCTTCGGAGAGACCCAGTACTTC. This codes for CSVERTGRVFGETQYF.

This sequence joins TRBV7-8 and TRBJ2-7; 8 nucleotides match TRBD1. Germline V gives CDR1 SGHVS, CDR2 FQNEAQ. V shed 4 bases, J shed 4 bases, and the junction held 6 bases outside the gene matches. The CDR3 has 14 residues. The CDR3 DNA reads TGTGCCAGCAGCTATCAGGGGGCTGAATACGAGCAGTACTTC. Residues: CASSYQGAEYEQYF.

This clonotype was recorded a few times. V usage is TRBV11-2 and J usage is TRBJ2-4; possibly TRBD1 or TRBD2 for D (7 bases each). The germline V gene has CDR1 SGHAT and CDR2 FQNNGV. Between the trimmed V and J ends, which lost 2 bases and 3 bases, there was a span of 29 bases. This CDR3 is built from 21 residues. The CDR3 DNA follows: TGTGCCAGCAGCTTAATCAGGGGGGGACCTGACAAAGCCCGGGGCAAAAACATTCAGTACTTC. It encodes CASSLIRGGPDKARGKNIQYF.

J is TRBJ2-3 and V is TRBV10-3, with D uncertain. The CDR3 covers 13 residues. Trimming took 8 bases from V and 2 from J, leaving 11 bases between them. Germline lookup yields CDR1 ENHRY and CDR2 SYGVKD. The CDR3 spells CAIGEGSTDTQYF. CDR3 DNA sequence: TGTGCCATCGGGGAAGGATCCACAGATACGCAGTATTTT.

This chain's CDR3 is CASSLTETGANVLTF. The CDR3 coding sequence is TGCGCCAGCAGCTTAACAGAAACTGGGGCCAACGTCCTGACTTTC. V usage is TRBV5-1 and J usage is TRBJ2-6; D gene unclear. The V gene lost 2 bases and the J gene lost 2 bases, with 8 bases spanning the gap. This CDR3 has 15 amino acids. CDR1 and CDR2 from the germline V gene are SGHRS and YFSETQ.

This sequence joins TRBV25-1 and TRBJ1-6; 7 bases are shared with TRBD1. The germline gives CDR1 MGHDK, CDR2 SYGVNS. With 3 bases clipped from V and 7 bases from J, the junction kept 12 bases outside the gene matches. The CDR3 length is 17 residues. In nucleotides, the CDR3 is TGTGCCAGCAGTGAGCACGTTAGAGGGGGCCCCAATTCACCCCTCCACTTT. Protein sequence: CASSEHVRGGPNSPLHF.